The 10 T cell receptor beta chains given below trace back to one sample, sequenced in a study of blood T cell repertoires in COVID-19. Data came from immunoSEQ multiplex PCR; TCRdb stores just in-frame clones and leaves some out. The repertoire includes about 15,000 clones, around four fifths of them detected once, and roughly 30% sits in the top ten. Source material: peripheral blood. The source of these receptors is a man in his 70s with active or convalescent COVID-19.

The rearrangement joins TRBV5-4 to TRBJ2-5; a weak D match, TRBD1 (6 bases). V lost 1 base, J lost 5 bases, and 9 bases lay in between. This CDR3 region has 13 residues. Germline CDR1 and CDR2: SGHNT and YYREEE (reference sequence). The CDR3 bases are TGTGCCAGCAGCTTGTCAGGGGATGAGACCCAGTACTTC. Translating gives CASSLSGDETQYF. Filled out from reference TRBV5-4 and TRBJ2-5, the complete variable domain reads ETGVTQSPTHLIKTRGQQVTLRCSSQSGHNTVSWYQQALGQGPQFIFQYYREEENGRGNFPPRFSGLQFPNYSSELNVNALELDDSALYLCASSLSGDETQYFGPGTRLLVL.

The rearrangement joins TRBV5-8 to TRBJ1-1; 7 bases agree with TRBD1. There are 14 residues in the CDR3. V lost 4 bases, J lost 5 bases, and 8 bases stayed unmatched. The germline CDR1 and CDR2 sequences are SGHTS and YDEGEE. This CDR3 reads CASSLRGLGTEAFF. DNA of the CDR3: TGTGCCAGCAGCCTAAGGGGGCTAGGAACTGAAGCTTTCTTT.

The CDR3 loop is CASRRAGGQADTQYF. For the CDR3, the DNA is TGTGCCAGCAGGAGGGCGGGAGGGCAGGCAGATACGCAGTATTTT. The V gene is TRBV27, the J gene TRBJ2-3; TRBD2 matches at 9 bases. The CDR3 is made up of 15 amino acids. Per the germline V gene, CDR1 is MNHEY and CDR2 is SMNVEV (reference sequence). V lost 6 bases, J lost 4 bases, and 8 bases stayed unmatched.

The chain has TRBV6-6 and TRBJ2-7, with D perhaps TRBD1 (5 bases). Trimming took off 0 bases at V and 5 bases at J, with 11 bases between the two ends. Germline CDR1 reads MNHNY; CDR2 reads SVGAGI (reference sequence). The CDR3 consists of 14 residues. The CDR3 is CASSYSPGINEQYF. The CDR3 DNA is TGTGCCAGCAGTTACTCGCCAGGGATCAACGAGCAGTACTTC.

This chain joins TRBV5-1 and TRBJ2-1; D may be TRBD2 (5 bases). V lost 7 bases and J 0 bases, leaving 14 bases between the germline ends. The CDR3 has 15 amino acids. Germline assignment: CDR1 SGHRS and CDR2 YFSETQ. CDR3 coding DNA: TGCGCCAGCCTCGACCCGGGGTCCTCCTACAATGAGCAGTTCTTC. Encoded protein: CASLDPGSSYNEQFF. The variable domain in full, with the rest retrieved from reference TRBV5-1 and TRBJ2-1, is KAGVTQTPRYLIKTRGQQVTLSCSPISGHRSVSWYQQTPGQGLQFLFEYFSETQRNKGNFPGRFSGRQFSNSRSEMNVSTLELGDSALYLCASLDPGSSYNEQFFGPGTRLTVL.

The CDR3: CASSSQGSVWETLHF. Written as DNA, the CDR3 is TGCGCCAGCAGCTCACAGGGCTCGGTCTGGGAGACCCTCCACTTT. The rearrangement joins TRBV5-1 to TRBJ1-6; maybe TRBD1 (6 bases). The CDR3 has 15 residues. CDR1 is SGHRS and CDR2 is YFSETQ in the germline V gene. V lost 3 bases, J lost 14 bases, and 21 bases lay in between.

This chain connects TRBV5-1 to TRBJ2-7, with TRBD1 matching over 7 bases. This CDR3 region has 14 residues. Per the germline V gene, CDR1 is SGHRS and CDR2 is YFSETQ. V lost 4 bases, J lost 3 bases, and 7 bases stayed unmatched. The CDR3 is CASSLQGQGYEQYF. The CDR3 region has the DNA TGCGCCAGCAGCCTACAGGGGCAAGGCTACGAGCAGTACTTC.

This clone turned up a few times. At the DNA level, this CDR3 is encoded by other sequences in the same sample as well. CDR3 protein: CATSDGTVNEQYF. Written as DNA, the CDR3 is TGTGCCACCAGTGATGGGACAGTTAACGAGCAGTACTTC. The V call is TRBV24-1, the J call TRBJ2-7, with 7 nucleotides matching TRBD1. Trimming cost V 3 bases and J 5 bases; bases outside gene matches: 3. The CDR3 loop spans 13 amino acids. Looked up from germline, CDR1 is KGHDR and CDR2 is SFDVKD.

The gene calls are TRBV6-1 and TRBJ2-7; possibly TRBD2 for D (5 bases). CDR3 length: 13 amino acids. V lost 2 bases and J lost 7, with 12 bases in between. Germline V gene data show CDR1 as MNHNS and CDR2 as SASEGT. The CDR3 sequence: CASSESRPGEQYF. The CDR3 DNA reads as TGTGCCAGCAGTGAATCCAGGCCGGGGGAGCAGTACTTC.

V and J are TRBV19 and TRBJ2-3; D gene unclear. V was cut by 5 bases and J by 8 bases, with 8 bases left in between. Germline V gene data show CDR1 as LNHDA and CDR2 as SQIVND (reference sequence). The CDR3 length is 11 residues. In nucleotides, the CDR3 is TGTGCCAGTAGTCTTTCGGGTACGCAGTATTTT. The encoded protein is CASSLSGTQYF.